This T cell receptor (beta chain) was sequenced in a study of shared clonotypes between healthy human individuals. Per the germline V gene, CDR1 is MNHNS and CDR2 is SASEGT. The V gene end was trimmed by 5 bases and the J gene end by 3 bases; junction bases not matched to a gene: 7. This CDR3 has 15 amino acids. Clones were read by immunoSEQ multiplex PCR, and TCRdb kept only the in-frame ones, dropping some. The repertoire has approximately 2.1 million clones, 93% of them found once; the top ten carry under 0.45%. The sample was naive CD4+ T cells from PBMCs. Subset in this sample: CD45RA+ positively selected. The chain recombines TRBV6-1 with TRBJ2-5; 9 nucleotides line up with TRBD1. The origin of this receptor is a man aged 18 to 30 in good health. Some clones in this sample may be carry-over from other donors' samples. The CDR3 bases are TGTGCCAGCAGTACCCGGGGACAGGGTAAAGAGACCCAGTACTTC. Protein: CASSTRGQGKETQYF.